Shown below are 25 T cell receptor beta chains from a single sample sequenced in a study of cytomegalovirus exposure and HLA in healthy donors. The PCR ran on 60 Vbeta and 13 Jbeta primers. The assay was immunoSEQ multiplex PCR, and TCRdb's table has in-frame clones only and misses some. The data contain about 41,000 clones, over 75% of them seen just once; the ten biggest clones take up 2.5% to 3.5%. Sample: PBMCs. The source is a man aged 50 or older in good health and CMV-seronegative.

In this sample, this clone is medium-sized. This chain joins TRBV28 and TRBJ1-1, with D possibly TRBD1 on 6 matching bases. CDR3 length: 16 residues. V lost 5 bases to trimming and J lost 11 bases, with 27 bases between them. From germline, CDR1 is MDHEN and CDR2 SYDVKM. The CDR3 protein is CASSPDRRDTRYKAFF. CDR3 bases: TGTGCCAGCAGTCCCGACCGACGGGACACACGTTATAAGGCTTTCTTT.

This clone was counted between two and nine times. The V and J genes are TRBV30 and TRBJ2-6; maybe TRBD1 (5 bases). Looked up from germline, CDR1 is GTSNPN and CDR2 is SVGIG (reference sequence). V dropped 1 base and J dropped 4 bases, with 14 bases sitting between them. The CDR3 loop spans 16 amino acids. The DNA of the CDR3 is TGTGCCTGGAGTGGGGGTACCAGGGTCGGGGCCAACGTCCTGACTTTC. This codes for CAWSGGTRVGANVLTF. Combining the CDR3 with reference TRBV30 and TRBJ2-6 gives the whole variable domain SQTIHQWPATLVQPVGSPLSLECTVEGTSNPNLYWYRQAAGRGLQLLFYSVGIGQISSEVPQNLSASRPQDRQFILSSKKLLLSDSGFYLCAWSGGTRVGANVLTFGAGSRLTVL.

The chain combines TRBV7-2 with TRBJ2-5; TRBD1 agrees at 8 bases. Germline V gives CDR1 SGHTA, CDR2 FQGNSA. This CDR3 spans 14 amino acids. V trimming: 4 bases; J trimming: 5 bases; junction bases outside the gene matches: 6. In nucleotides, the CDR3 is TGTGCCAGCAGCTCCCAGGGGGCAGGTGAGACCCAGTACTTC. Protein sequence: CASSSQGAGETQYF.

For the CDR3, the DNA is TGTGCCAGCCCGGACAGGGAAGATTCCTACGAGCAGTACTTC. It encodes CASPDREDSYEQYF. V gene TRBV18 combines with J gene TRBJ2-7, with 8 nucleotides matching TRBD1. Trimming cost V 8 bases and J 1 base; bases outside gene matches: 7. There are 14 residues in the CDR3. Germline V gene sequence: CDR1 KGHSH, CDR2 LQKENI.

This sequence joins TRBV5-1 and TRBJ2-2; 7 nucleotides align to TRBD2. J gave up 3 bases and V 2 bases, and 7 bases lay outside the gene matches. Germline V gene data show CDR1 as SGHRS and CDR2 as YFSETQ. This CDR3 region has 16 residues. CDR3 sequence reads: CASSLSQRGYTGELFF. The CDR3 DNA follows: TGCGCCAGCAGCTTAAGCCAGCGGGGTTACACCGGGGAGCTGTTTTTT. The entire variable domain, with the rest obtained from reference TRBV5-1 and TRBJ2-2, is as follows: KAGVTQTPRYLIKTRGQQVTLSCSPISGHRSVSWYQQTPGQGLQFLFEYFSETQRNKGNFPGRFSGRQFSNSRSEMNVSTLELGDSALYLCASSLSQRGYTGELFFGEGSRLTVL.

The gene calls are TRBV7-9 and TRBJ1-4, with 7 positions matching TRBD1. The CDR3 runs to 16 residues. The junction had 9 bases not matched to a gene; V was cut back by 2 bases and J by 6 bases. In germline, CDR1 is SEHNR, CDR2 FQNEAQ (reference sequence). The CDR3 DNA reads TGTGCCAGCAGCTTAATAGGGGGCGCATCCGATGAAAAACTGTTTTTT. It translates to CASSLIGGASDEKLFF.

The rearrangement joins TRBV7-9 to TRBJ2-3; possibly TRBD1 for D (6 bases). This CDR3 is 15 amino acids long. V was shortened by 2 bases and J by 1 base, with 10 bases between the two germline ends. Germline V gene sequence: CDR1 SEHNR, CDR2 FQNEAQ (reference sequence). The CDR3 DNA is TGTGCCAGCAGCTTAACAGGGAGAGGCACAGATACGCAGTATTTT. This sequence encodes CASSLTGRGTDTQYF.

V and J are TRBV27 and TRBJ2-5; TRBD1 aligns across 10 bases. CDR3 length equals 14 residues. Trimming cost V 3 bases and J 5 bases; bases outside gene matches: 3. The germline V gene has CDR1 MNHEY and CDR2 SMNVEV (reference sequence). This chain's CDR3 is CASSFDRGLETQYF. The CDR3, as DNA: TGTGCCAGCAGTTTCGACAGGGGGCTGGAGACCCAGTACTTC.

The chain employs TRBV7-9 and TRBJ2-3; D is perhaps TRBD1 (6 bases). Trimming took off 2 bases at V and 2 bases at J, with 11 bases between the two ends. The CDR3 contains 15 residues. The germline gives CDR1 SEHNR, CDR2 FQNEAQ (reference sequence). The CDR3: CASSLRQDDTDTQYF. In DNA form, the CDR3 reads TGTGCCAGCAGCTTAAGACAGGACGACACAGATACGCAGTATTTT.

The chain uses TRBV5-1 and TRBJ1-2; 9 bases fit TRBD1. Looked up from germline, CDR1 is SGHRS and CDR2 is YFSETQ. V shed 2 bases, J shed 3 bases, and the junction held 2 bases outside the gene matches. The CDR3 runs 14 residues. In DNA form, the CDR3 reads TGCGCCAGCAGCTTTGGGACAGGGTACTATGGCTACACCTTC. This encodes CASSFGTGYYGYTF.

The gene calls are TRBV6-1 and TRBJ2-7, with 8 bases lining up with TRBD1. CDR3 length equals 13 residues. Trimming took 10 bases from V and 2 from J; bases not matched to a gene: 7. Germline V lookup: CDR1 MNHNS, CDR2 SASEGT. The CDR3 DNA reads as TGTGCCACCGCGGACAGGGCCCCCTACGAGCAGTACTTC. Translating gives CATADRAPYEQYF.

The chain combines TRBV4-3 with TRBJ2-2; tentatively, D is TRBD1 (5 bases). The germline V gene has CDR1 LGHNA and CDR2 YSLEER. The ends were cut back, 0 bases at V and 2 bases at J, with 7 bases in the middle. The CDR3 totals 15 residues. In nucleotides, the CDR3 is TGCGCCAGCAGCCAAGAAGACAGAAACACCGGGGAGCTGTTTTTT. Residues: CASSQEDRNTGELFF.

The genes are TRBV19 and TRBJ2-7, with 11 bases that match TRBD2. The V and J ends lost 7 bases and 6 bases, in that order; junction bases with no gene match: 8. CDR3 length equals 14 residues. Per germline, CDR1 LNHDA and CDR2 SQIVND (reference sequence). CDR3 sequence: CASKARGLAVEQYF. CDR3 DNA: TGTGCCAGTAAAGCAAGGGGACTAGCGGTCGAGCAGTACTTC.

CDR3 in amino acids: CASSSQGSQPQHF. DNA for the CDR3: TGTGCCAGCAGCTCACAGGGATCTCAGCCCCAGCATTTT. The chain has TRBV7-2 and TRBJ1-5; D possibly corresponds to TRBD1 (6 bases). The CDR3 is 13 residues long. V lost 4 bases and J lost 6, with 10 bases in between. The germline CDR1 and CDR2 sequences are SGHTA and FQGNSA.

The chain couples TRBV7-9 to TRBJ2-3, with 8 bases that match TRBD1. CDR3 size: 15 residues. Germline V gene lookup returns CDR1 SEHNR and CDR2 FQNEAQ (reference sequence). V trimming: 3 bases; J trimming: 6 bases; junction bases outside the gene matches: 8. The CDR3 loop is CASSFQGALSDTQYF. Here the CDR3 DNA reads TGTGCCAGCAGCTTTCAGGGGGCGCTTTCGGATACGCAGTATTTT.

The V and J genes are TRBV29-1 and TRBJ1-1, with D hard to call. V was clipped by 4 bases and J by 5 bases, with 17 bases between them. This CDR3 contains 14 residues. The germline CDR1 and CDR2 sequences are SQVTM and ANQGSEA. The CDR3: CSVVFVVGGTEAFF. The CDR3 DNA is TGCAGCGTTGTTTTCGTCGTCGGAGGGACTGAAGCTTTCTTT.

This chain connects TRBV5-1 to TRBJ2-5, with 8 bases identical to TRBD1. The junction had 4 bases not matched to a gene; V was cut back by 0 bases and J by 3 bases. The CDR3 loop spans 15 amino acids. Germline CDR1 SGHRS, CDR2 YFSETQ. CDR3 loop: CASSLGGTGEETQYF. CDR3 DNA sequence: TGCGCCAGCAGCTTGGGGGGGACAGGCGAAGAGACCCAGTACTTC. Variable domain in full (rest from reference TRBV5-1 and TRBJ2-5): KAGVTQTPRYLIKTRGQQVTLSCSPISGHRSVSWYQQTPGQGLQFLFEYFSETQRNKGNFPGRFSGRQFSNSRSEMNVSTLELGDSALYLCASSLGGTGEETQYFGPGTRLLVL.

J is TRBJ2-6 and V is TRBV11-2; weak D call: TRBD1 (5 bases). The CDR3 has 17 residues. Trimming removed 5 bases from V and 2 bases from J, with 16 bases in between. The germline CDR1 and CDR2 sequences are SGHAT and FQNNGV. The CDR3 bases are TGTGCCAGCAGCCCAACCCAGGGCTACGCTGGGGCCAACGTCCTGACTTTC. Translated, it gives CASSPTQGYAGANVLTF. Drawing the rest from reference TRBV11-2 and TRBJ2-6, the complete variable domain is EAGVAQSPRYKIIEKRQSVAFWCNPISGHATLYWYQQILGQGPKLLIQFQNNGVVDDSQLPKDRFSAERLKGVDSTLKIQPAKLEDSAVYLCASSPTQGYAGANVLTFGAGSRLTVL.

V gene TRBV9 combines with J gene TRBJ1-6, with 9 bases matching TRBD1. The ends lost 1 base at V and 7 bases at J; junction bases unmatched: 12. Per germline, CDR1 SGDLS and CDR2 YYNGEE. This CDR3 is 18 amino acids long. The CDR3, as DNA: TGTGCCAGCAGCGTACGTCCCCAACAGGGGGCGGGGAATTCACCCCTCCACTTT. Amino acid sequence: CASSVRPQQGAGNSPLHF. Drawing the rest from reference TRBV9 and TRBJ1-6, the complete variable domain is DSGVTQTPKHLITATGQRVTLRCSPRSGDLSVYWYQQSLDQGLQFLIQYYNGEERAKGNILERFSAQQFPDLHSELNLSSLELGDSALYFCASSVRPQQGAGNSPLHFGNGTRLTVT.

The chain couples TRBV13 to TRBJ2-7, with D perhaps matching TRBD2 (5 bases). The CDR3 length is 14 residues. From germline, CDR1 is PRHDT and CDR2 FYEKMQ (reference sequence). The germline V and J ends were trimmed by 3 bases and 5 bases, with 14 bases remaining between them. Here the CDR3 reads CASSLSGLLNEQYF. The DNA of the CDR3 is TGTGCCAGCAGCTTGAGCGGACTTCTGAACGAGCAGTACTTC.

This chain uses TRBV19 with TRBJ1-1; tentatively, D is TRBD1 (6 bases). Germline loops: CDR1 LNHDA, CDR2 SQIVND (reference sequence). The CDR3 sequence is 21 residues long. The germline V and J ends were trimmed by 3 bases and 3 bases, with 32 bases remaining between them. CDR3 sequence (DNA): TGTGCCAGTAGTATTGATGTTAGGCCACAGGGCGGTTTCACGGTCGACACTGAAGCTTTCTTT. Translating gives CASSIDVRPQGGFTVDTEAFF.

This clone came up a few times. The J gene is TRBJ1-2, the V gene TRBV6-5; D is possibly TRBD1 (5 bases). The ends were cut back, 2 bases at V and 3 bases at J, with 10 bases in the middle. Germline V lookup: CDR1 MNHEY, CDR2 SVGAGI. This CDR3 spans 14 amino acids. This CDR3 is CASSYDQGHYGYTF. The CDR3, as DNA: TGTGCCAGCAGTTACGATCAGGGCCACTATGGCTACACCTTC.

V gene TRBV19 combines with J gene TRBJ1-2; tentatively, D is TRBD1 (5 bases). Deletions cut 7 bases from V and 8 bases from J, with 8 bases between. Germline lookup yields CDR1 LNHDA and CDR2 SQIVND (reference sequence). The CDR3 extends over 10 amino acids. The CDR3 protein is CASKGAGYTF. CDR3 nucleotides: TGTGCCAGTAAAGGGGCCGGCTACACCTTC.

This rearrangement joins TRBV7-2 to TRBJ1-1; D call uncertain. V gave up 7 bases and J gave up 6 bases, with 15 bases separating them. Per the germline V gene, CDR1 is SGHTA and CDR2 is FQGNSA. The CDR3 sequence is 13 residues long. CDR3 DNA sequence: TGTGCCAGCACTCTAATGGAGGATTCTGAAGCTTTCTTT. It is translated as CASTLMEDSEAFF. The variable domain in full, completed from reference TRBV7-2 and TRBJ1-1, reads GAGVSQSPSNKVTEKGKDVELRCDPISGHTALYWYRQSLGQGLEFLIYFQGNSAPDKSGLPSDRFSAERTGGSVSTLTIQRTQQEDSAVYLCASTLMEDSEAFFGQGTRLTVV.

The V call is TRBV19, the J call TRBJ1-2; D is possibly TRBD1 (6 bases). V was pared by 9 bases and J by 2 bases, with 19 bases between. The V gene's germline CDR1 is LNHDA and CDR2 SQIVND (reference sequence). The CDR3 loop spans 15 amino acids. The CDR3 here is CASRRRGAVNYGYTF. The CDR3 bases are TGTGCCAGCAGGCGTCGGGGGGCCGTGAACTATGGCTACACCTTC.